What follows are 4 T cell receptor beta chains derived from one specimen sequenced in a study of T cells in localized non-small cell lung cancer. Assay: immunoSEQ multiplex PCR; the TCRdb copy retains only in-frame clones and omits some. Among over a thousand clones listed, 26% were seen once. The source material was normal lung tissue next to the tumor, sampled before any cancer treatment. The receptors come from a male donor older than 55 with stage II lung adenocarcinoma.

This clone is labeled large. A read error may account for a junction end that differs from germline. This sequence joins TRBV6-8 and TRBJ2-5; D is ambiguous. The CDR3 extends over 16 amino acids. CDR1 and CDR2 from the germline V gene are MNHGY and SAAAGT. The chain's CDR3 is CASSYSPQSGPGTQYF. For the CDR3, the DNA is TGTGCCAGCAGCTACTCCCCACAGTCCGGACCAGGGACCCAGTACTTC.

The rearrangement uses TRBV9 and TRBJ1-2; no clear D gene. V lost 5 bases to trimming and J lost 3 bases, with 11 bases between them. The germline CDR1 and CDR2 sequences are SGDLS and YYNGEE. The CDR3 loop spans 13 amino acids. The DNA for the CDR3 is TGTGCCAGCAGTGCCGAAGAACACTATGGCTACACCTTC. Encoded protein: CASSAEEHYGYTF.

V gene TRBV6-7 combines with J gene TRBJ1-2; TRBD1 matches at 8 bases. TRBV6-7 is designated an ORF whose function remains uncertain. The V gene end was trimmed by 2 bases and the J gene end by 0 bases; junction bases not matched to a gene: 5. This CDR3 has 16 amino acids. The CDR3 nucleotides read TGTGCCAGCAGTTACCCAACAGGGGGGACTAACTATGGCTACACCTTC. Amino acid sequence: CASSYPTGGTNYGYTF.

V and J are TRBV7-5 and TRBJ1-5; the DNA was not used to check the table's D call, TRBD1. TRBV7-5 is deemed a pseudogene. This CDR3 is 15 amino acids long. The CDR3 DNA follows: TGTGCCAGCAGCTCTACAGGGGCCAGCAATCAGCCCCAGCATTTT. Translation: CASSSTGASNQPQHF.